The entry below gives a single T cell receptor (beta chain) sequence along with its context. The antigen it binds to is not known. No base quality values were provided; no much bigger clone lies one nucleotide off. The data were obtained in a study of blood T cell repertoires in COVID-19 (dated by TCRdb to the early 2020s). Looking at the study overall: Collaborator samples came from the United States, Italy and Spain and covered acute and convalescent phases of COVID-19. The prospective study material was composed of cDNA or gDNA derived from T cells, B-cell-depleted T cells, or PBMCs. The dataset comprised deeply sampled blood TCRbeta repertoires from subjects exposed to, actively infected with, or recovered from COVID-19. A freely available public database, intended as a resource for researchers studying the immune response to SARS-CoV-2, is where the repertoires were released. Samples came from the ongoing ImmuneRACE study (first 160 participants) plus 1,254 subjects from 6 global collaborators. Nearly every sample came with metadata listing a de-identified subject ID, COVID-19 status, age in years and sex. HLA class I and class II types, where available, came from metadata supplied by the sample provider rather than from assay-based typing.

Results the study describes overall, beyond this receptor: How much clinical and demographic metadata was included differed by source and by participant, and the metadata was provided uncurated.

Collaborating institutions collected whole blood in K2EDTA tubes following their own protocols. Collaborator samples were shipped for TCRbeta analysis as frozen whole blood, isolated PBMCs, or DNA extracted from either sample type. TCRbeta CDR3 regions were amplified from genomic DNA using the immunoSEQ Assay, a bias-controlled multiplex PCR. The study's own analysis went as follows. Within the assay, amplification of reference gene primers was used to estimate how many nucleated cells each sample contained. Sequence reads were collapsed and filtered to measure the absolute abundance of every unique TCRbeta CDR3 rearrangement. For each sample, productive Simpson clonality was calculated by taking the square root of Simpson's diversity index across productive rearrangements. In TCRdb, the immuneACCESS table is reduced to in-frame sequences with V and J assigned. These tables do not hold every clone; where another copy was compared, an unresolved V gene accounts for under half, and the others remain unexplained. V and J calls plus clone size are reproduced from that table; the DNA served to infer D and trimming. Counted in this sample were hundreds of thousands of clones; 70% to 90% of them appeared once. Roughly 0.25% of the sample belongs to the ten largest clones.

The CDR3 sequence holds 16 residues, the cysteine and phenylalanine included. Only the CDR3 DNA stays, 48 bases, in frame from base 1. At the junction V is shortened by 1 base and J by 5 bases, with 13 bases in between. Per the germline V gene, SGDLS is the CDR1 and YYNGEE is the CDR2. The sequenced material came from peripheral blood. The chain is made from TRBV9 and TRBJ1-6; D gene: possibly TRBD1, on 5 matching bases. The clonotype comes from a woman aged 18-30 years with acute or convalescent COVID-19. The DNA sequence is TGTGCCAGCAGCGTAATGTCAGGGCCTAATAATTCACCCCTCCACTTT. Its translation is CASSVMSGPNNSPLHF.